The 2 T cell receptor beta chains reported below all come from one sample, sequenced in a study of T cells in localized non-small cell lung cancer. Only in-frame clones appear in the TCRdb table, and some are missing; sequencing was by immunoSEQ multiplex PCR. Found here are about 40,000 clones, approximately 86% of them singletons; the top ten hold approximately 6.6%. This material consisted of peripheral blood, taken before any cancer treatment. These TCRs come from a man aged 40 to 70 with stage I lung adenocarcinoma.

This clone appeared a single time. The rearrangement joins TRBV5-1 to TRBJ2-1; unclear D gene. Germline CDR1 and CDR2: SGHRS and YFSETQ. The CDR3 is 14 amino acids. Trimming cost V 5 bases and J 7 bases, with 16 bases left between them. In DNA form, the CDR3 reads TGCGCCAGCAGGGCCCTTCAAGGATTGAATGAGCAGTTCTTC. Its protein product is CASRALQGLNEQFF.

CDR3 region: CASSPLGQGGQPQHF. The CDR3 nucleotides read TGTGCCAGCAGTCCACTTGGGCAGGGTGGGCAGCCCCAGCATTTT. This chain connects TRBV28 to TRBJ1-5; TRBD1 is a possible D gene (5 bases). This CDR3 contains 15 residues. Germline values: CDR1 MDHEN, CDR2 SYDVKM. V shed 5 bases and J shed 7 bases, with 18 bases lying between them. The whole variable domain, filled in from reference TRBV28 and TRBJ1-5, reads DVKVTQSSRYLVKRTGEKVFLECVQDMDHENMFWYRQDPGLGLRLIYFSYDVKMKEKGDIPEGYSVSREKKERFSLILESASTNQTSMYLCASSPLGQGGQPQHFGDGTRLSIL.